The 18 T cell receptor beta chains presented below share a single source sample, sequenced in a study of T cell responses to AZD1222 COVID-19 vaccine. Clones were sequenced by immunoSEQ multiplex PCR, and TCRdb holds only the in-frame ones, with some missing. The sample records more than 120,000 clones, roughly 90% being singletons. Here the sequenced sample was peripheral blood, taken 28 days after the second AZD1222 dose. These receptors were obtained from an adult who received the AZD1222 COVID-19 vaccine.

There are a few counts of this clone. The chain carries TRBV14 and TRBJ2-3; no firm D call. The CDR3 consists of 12 residues. V was trimmed by 1 base and J by 6 bases, leaving 5 bases between them. Germline V gene sequence: CDR1 SGHDN, CDR2 FVKESK. This CDR3 is CASSQVPDTQYF. CDR3 nucleotide sequence: TGTGCCAGCAGCCAAGTTCCGGATACGCAGTATTTT.

This sequence joins TRBV19 and TRBJ1-5; 8 nucleotides match TRBD1. Germline assignment: CDR1 LNHDA and CDR2 SQIVND (reference sequence). The CDR3 spans 18 residues. The J segment lost 2 bases and the V segment lost 3 bases, leaving 12 bases of the junction unmatched. The CDR3 is CASSIRDRSTLGNQPQHF. CDR3 nucleotides: TGTGCCAGTAGTATCCGGGACAGGTCGACTTTGGGCAATCAGCCCCAGCATTTT. The variable domain in full, completed from reference TRBV19 and TRBJ1-5, reads DGGITQSPKYLFRKEGQNVTLSCEQNLNHDAMYWYRQDPGQGLRLIYYSQIVNDFQKGDIAEGYSVSREKKESFPLTVTSAQKNPTAFYLCASSIRDRSTLGNQPQHFGDGTRLSIL.

The chain combines TRBV14 with TRBJ1-2; tentatively, D is TRBD1 (6 bases). The CDR3 has 15 amino acids. Germline-derived CDR1 and CDR2 are SGHDN and FVKESK. The V gene lost 1 base and the J gene lost 8 bases, with 17 bases spanning the gap. CDR3 sequence: CASSQARTAGGGYTF. The CDR3 coding sequence is TGTGCCAGCAGCCAAGCCCGGACAGCCGGCGGGGGCTACACCTTC.

The chain recombines TRBV5-4 with TRBJ2-4; tentatively, D is TRBD2 (7 bases). Per the germline V gene, CDR1 is SGHNT and CDR2 is YYREEE (reference sequence). Between the trimmed V and J ends, which lost 4 bases and 8 bases, there was a span of 16 bases. This CDR3 contains 14 residues. Here the CDR3 DNA reads TGTGCCAGCAGCCAATCGGGGGGCGCGGACATTCAGTACTTC. Amino acids: CASSQSGGADIQYF.

This sequence joins TRBV6-6 and TRBJ1-1; 8 nucleotides match TRBD1. V dropped 6 bases and J dropped 4; count of bases not matched to a gene: 10. Germline V gene sequence: CDR1 MNHNY, CDR2 SVGAGI (reference sequence). The CDR3 sequence is 15 residues long. DNA of the CDR3: TGTGCCAGCAGGCCTTACGGACAGGGCGCCACTGAAGCTTTCTTT. Protein product: CASRPYGQGATEAFF.

This chain uses TRBV29-1 with TRBJ1-1, with a possible D match to TRBD1 (5 bases). Looked up from germline, CDR1 is SQVTM and CDR2 is ANQGSEA. CDR3 size: 10 residues. The V gene lost 4 bases and the J gene lost 6 bases, with 6 bases spanning the gap. The CDR3 reads CSVGTPEAFF. The CDR3 DNA is TGCAGCGTTGGGACACCTGAAGCTTTCTTT.

The chain joins TRBV5-1 to TRBJ2-7, with D possibly called TRBD1 or TRBD2 (5 bases each). This CDR3 has 15 residues. Germline CDR1 reads SGHRS; CDR2 reads YFSETQ. V was pared by 7 bases and J by 3 bases, with 20 bases between. The CDR3 reads CASLRDVRGIYEQYV. CDR3 in DNA: TGCGCCAGCTTGAGAGACGTGAGGGGAATCTACGAGCAGTACGTC.

The rearrangement uses TRBV5-5 and TRBJ1-1; 9 bases map to TRBD1. J was trimmed by 3 bases and V by 0 bases; bases with no gene match: 9. Germline V gives CDR1 SGHKS, CDR2 YYEKEE (reference sequence). This CDR3 is 17 amino acids long. The DNA for the CDR3 is TGTGCCAGCAGCTTGGTGACAGGGGGTTTGGTGGACACTGAAGCTTTCTTT. It translates to CASSLVTGGLVDTEAFF.

This sequence joins TRBV27 and TRBJ1-1, with 7 nucleotides matching TRBD1. The CDR3 runs 17 residues. Trimming at V came to 9 bases and at J to 0 bases, leaving 16 bases not matched to a gene. Germline CDR1 MNHEY, CDR2 SMNVEV (reference sequence). As DNA, the CDR3 is TGTGCCAGGTCGGGTTCTAGGGACAGATACATGAACACTGAAGCTTTCTTT. Protein sequence: CARSGSRDRYMNTEAFF.

The rearrangement joins TRBV3-1 (or the pseudogene TRBV3-2) to TRBJ1-4; D gene uncertain. The CDR3 is 12 residues long. The V gene lost 1 base and the J gene lost 9 bases, with 6 bases spanning the gap. The germline gives CDR1 LGHDT, CDR2 YNNKEL (reference sequence). The CDR3 protein is CASSQGHQKLFF. In DNA form, the CDR3 reads TGTGCCAGCAGCCAAGGGCATCAAAAACTGTTTTTT.

This chain joins TRBV28 and TRBJ1-1; D might be TRBD1 (5 bases). Trimming took 5 bases from V and 0 from J, leaving 10 bases between them. Looked up from germline, CDR1 is MDHEN and CDR2 is SYDVKM. The CDR3 has 14 residues. DNA of the CDR3: TGTGCCAGCAGTGTCGGGGGTTTGAACACTGAAGCTTTCTTT. The encoded protein is CASSVGGLNTEAFF.

This chain links TRBV28 with TRBJ2-6; no firm D call. This CDR3 has 15 amino acids. The ends were cut back, 3 bases at V and 2 bases at J, with 8 bases in the middle. Germline V gives CDR1 MDHEN, CDR2 SYDVKM. The CDR3, as DNA: TGTGCCAGCAGTTTTCTTGGGGCTGGGGCCAACGTCCTGACTTTC. Protein: CASSFLGAGANVLTF.

This clone has a single count. The gene calls are TRBV5-5 and TRBJ1-4; no firm D call. CDR1 and CDR2 from the germline V gene are SGHKS and YYEKEE (reference sequence). Trimming shortened V by 3 bases and J by 0 bases, and 9 bases separated the two germline ends. The CDR3 runs to 15 residues. In nucleotides, the CDR3 is TGTGCCAGCAGCTCGCTGAGGGCAACTAATGAAAAACTGTTTTTT. Encoded protein: CASSSLRATNEKLFF.

The chain combines TRBV10-2 with TRBJ2-2; 7 positions agree with TRBD2. The CDR3 is 13 residues long. V shed 6 bases, J shed 5 bases, and the junction held 3 bases outside the gene matches. CDR1 and CDR2 from the germline V gene are WSHSY and SAAADI. In DNA, the CDR3 is TGCGCCAGCAGCCTACTAGCGACCGGGGAGCTGTTTTTT. This encodes CASSLLATGELFF.

The V call is TRBV27, the J call TRBJ2-2, with unresolved D. This CDR3 has 12 residues. The germline V gene has CDR1 MNHEY and CDR2 SMNVEV (reference sequence). V lost 8 bases and J 0 bases, leaving 4 bases between the germline ends. The CDR3 DNA follows: TGTGCCAGCGCCGCGAACACCGGGGAGCTGTTTTTT. It specifies CASAANTGELFF.

CDR3 DNA sequence: TGTGCCAGCAGCCCTTACCTAGCGGGAGGTCGGAATGAGCAGTTCTTC. Amino acid sequence: CASSPYLAGGRNEQFF. J is TRBJ2-1 and V is TRBV7-2, with TRBD2 matching over 11 bases. V trimming: 5 bases; J trimming: 7 bases; junction bases outside the gene matches: 10. CDR1 SGHTA and CDR2 FQGNSA come from the germline V gene. This CDR3 is built from 16 residues.

The CDR3 loop reads CASSRDGSAGEQYF. CDR3 coding DNA: TGTGCCAGCAGCAGAGATGGGAGCGCGGGGGAGCAGTACTTC. V usage is TRBV7-2 and J usage is TRBJ2-7; D is possibly TRBD2 (6 bases). Trimming pared 5 bases from V and 7 bases from J, leaving 18 bases between. Germline CDR1 and CDR2: SGHTA and FQGNSA. The CDR3 has 14 residues.

The chain uses TRBV2 and TRBJ2-5, with 15 bases that match TRBD2. The CDR3 sequence is 16 residues long. J gave up 5 bases and V 6 bases, and 7 bases lay outside the gene matches. Looked up from germline, CDR1 is SNHLY and CDR2 is FYNNEI. The chain's CDR3 is CASRRTSGGAYETQYF. The CDR3 coding sequence is TGTGCCAGCAGGAGGACTAGCGGGGGGGCTTATGAGACCCAGTACTTC.